One and the same sample provided the 24 T cell receptor beta chains below, sequenced in a study of STAT5B mutations in CD4+ large granular lymphocyte leukemia. Only in-frame clones appear in the TCRdb table, and some are missing; sequencing was by immunoSEQ multiplex PCR. The table lists 45,000 or so clones, 65% to 90% of them singletons. Sequencing input: CD4+ T cells from blood buffy coats. The receptors originated from a human donor in good health.

The count of this clone is one. The genes are TRBV2 and TRBJ2-7, with unresolved D. From germline, CDR1 is SNHLY and CDR2 FYNNEI. The CDR3 is 16 amino acids. Trimming removed 7 bases at V and 1 base at J, with 20 bases between. The CDR3 nucleotides read TGTGCCAGCACCAAACGGAGCAGAAGCCTGTCCTACGAGCAGTACTTC. Translation: CASTKRSRSLSYEQYF.

The gene calls are TRBV13 and TRBJ2-5; TRBD2 aligns across 7 bases. Germline assignment: CDR1 PRHDT and CDR2 FYEKMQ (reference sequence). V dropped 5 bases and J dropped 2; count of bases not matched to a gene: 5. CDR3 length equals 14 residues. The CDR3 sequence: CASSDRGVQETQYF. As DNA, the CDR3 is TGTGCCAGCAGCGATCGGGGGGTACAAGAGACCCAGTACTTC.

The rearrangement links TRBV29-1 to TRBJ1-1; 7 bases agree with TRBD1. Germline V gene lookup returns CDR1 SQVTM and CDR2 ANQGSEA. The CDR3 is 14 amino acids. With V trimmed by 4 bases and J by 6 bases, 11 bases remained unmatched. The CDR3 DNA sequence: TGCAGCGTTGTGAGAGGGGGCATGATACCTGAAGCTTTCTTT. Translation gives CSVVRGGMIPEAFF.

Here the CDR3 DNA reads TGCGCCAGCAGGCTTAGCGGGAGCTCCGAGCAGTACTTC. Its translation is CASRLSGSSEQYF. The rearrangement links TRBV5-1 to TRBJ2-7; TRBD2 aligns across 9 bases. Germline values: CDR1 SGHRS, CDR2 YFSETQ. After removal of 5 bases from V and 6 bases from J, the junction contained 6 bases not matched to a gene. The CDR3 spans 13 residues.

The chain combines TRBV6-5 with TRBJ2-7, with 10 bases identical to TRBD1. The junction had 0 bases not matched to a gene; V was cut back by 2 bases and J by 2 bases. Germline values: CDR1 MNHEY, CDR2 SVGAGI. The CDR3 extends over 14 amino acids. DNA of the CDR3: TGTGCCAGCAGTTACGGACAGGGGGCCTACGAGCAGTACTTC. This translates into CASSYGQGAYEQYF.

This chain joins TRBV15 and TRBJ1-5; D is perhaps TRBD1 (6 bases). The V gene's germline CDR1 is LNHNV and CDR2 YYDKDF (reference sequence). CDR3 length equals 15 residues. Trimming pared 5 bases from V and 2 bases from J, leaving 13 bases between. CDR3 loop: CATSRSRGGNQPQHF. CDR3 DNA: TGTGCCACCAGCCGGTCGAGGGGGGGCAATCAGCCCCAGCATTTT.

The rearrangement links TRBV29-1 to TRBJ2-7; 10 bases are a match to TRBD1. This CDR3 is 14 amino acids long. Germline CDR1 reads SQVTM; CDR2 reads ANQGSEA. J was trimmed by 7 bases and V by 4 bases; bases with no gene match: 10. The CDR3, as DNA: TGCAGCGTTGCCCCGGGACAGGGGCGTCGGGAGCAGTACTTC. Protein: CSVAPGQGRREQYF.

V and J are TRBV7-2 and TRBJ1-2, with D possibly being TRBD1 (6 bases). CDR1 and CDR2 (germline): SGHTA, FQGNSA. V was pared by 1 base and J by 3 bases, with 12 bases between. The CDR3 is 15 residues long. The chain's CDR3 is CASSLDYRAYYGYTF. The CDR3 region has the DNA TGTGCCAGCAGCTTAGATTACAGGGCCTACTATGGCTACACCTTC.

The chain links TRBV18 to TRBJ2-1, with TRBD1 matching 8 bases. The CDR3 is made up of 16 amino acids. CDR1 KGHSH and CDR2 LQKENI come from the germline V gene. The trim removed 3 bases at V and 8 bases at J, leaving 12 bases unmatched. For the CDR3, the DNA is TGTGCCAGCTCACCGCTCGGGACAGGCTCAAGGGATGAGCAGTTCTTC. It translates to CASSPLGTGSRDEQFF.

The chain links TRBV29-1 to TRBJ1-4, with 7 nucleotides matching TRBD1. Per the germline V gene, CDR1 is SQVTM and CDR2 is ANQGSEA. Losses at the gene ends were 2 bases for V and 3 bases for J; bases not matched to a gene: 6. The length of the CDR3 is 15 residues. The chain's CDR3 is CSVERQGGPNEKLFF. Written as DNA, the CDR3 is TGCAGCGTTGAAAGGCAGGGGGGACCTAATGAAAAACTGTTTTTT. The full variable domain, in which reference TRBV29-1 and TRBJ1-4 provide the parts outside the CDR3, is SAVISQKPSRDICQRGTSLTIQCQVDSQVTMMFWYRQQPGQSLTLIATANQGSEATYESGFVIDKFPISRPNLTFSTLTVSNMSPEDSSIYLCSVERQGGPNEKLFFGSGTQLSVL.

The chain has TRBV4-1 and TRBJ1-4; 10 positions agree with TRBD1. The germline V gene has CDR1 MGHRA and CDR2 YSYEKL. The CDR3 totals 17 residues. The V and J ends lost 3 bases and 12 bases, in that order; junction bases with no gene match: 16. CDR3 DNA: TGCGCCAGCAGCCAGGATACGGAAGACAGGGGGCTGATTGAACTGTTTTTT. This gives the protein CASSQDTEDRGLIELFF.

This clone was found a few times. As DNA, the CDR3 is TGCGCCAGCAGCTTCGCGGCAGGGGAGAGCTACACCTTC. This codes for CASSFAAGESYTF. The V gene is TRBV5-1, the J gene TRBJ1-2; D is possibly TRBD1 (6 bases). V lost 2 bases, J lost 9 bases, and 14 bases lay in between. CDR3 length: 13 amino acids. CDR1 is SGHRS and CDR2 is YFSETQ in the germline V gene.

This rearrangement joins TRBV27 to TRBJ2-5; 14 nucleotides align to TRBD2. Germline-derived CDR1 and CDR2 are MNHEY and SMNVEV (reference sequence). V lost 2 bases to trimming and J lost 4 bases; unmatched junction nucleotides: 3. The CDR3 has 16 residues. CDR3 DNA: TGTGCCAGCAGTTTAGGGACTAGCGGGAGCGGAGAGACCCAGTACTTC. This sequence encodes CASSLGTSGSGETQYF.

CDR3 amino acids: CASSLERPGADTQYF. As DNA, the CDR3 is TGCGCCAGCAGCTTGGAGCGCCCTGGCGCAGATACGCAGTATTTT. The chain is built from TRBV5-1 and TRBJ2-3; no firm D call. Trimming took off 0 bases at V and 4 bases at J, with 12 bases between the two ends. Germline CDR1 is SGHRS and CDR2 is YFSETQ. There are 15 residues in the CDR3.

The chain recombines TRBV18 with TRBJ2-7; D gene ambiguous. The germline V gene has CDR1 KGHSH and CDR2 LQKENI. V was cut by 0 bases and J by 7 bases, with 13 bases left in between. The CDR3 contains 14 residues. CDR3 protein: CASSPPATGTEQYF. The CDR3 DNA reads as TGTGCCAGCTCACCACCGGCGACGGGCACGGAGCAGTACTTC.

This rearrangement joins TRBV12-5 to TRBJ2-7; D could derive from TRBD1 or TRBD2 (5 bases each). CDR3 length equals 14 residues. Germline V gene lookup returns CDR1 LGHNT and CDR2 FRNRAP. Trimming stripped 5 bases from V and 6 bases from J, with 17 bases between. The CDR3 coding sequence is TGTGCTAGTGGTAGCTCCGGGGCGCACGGCGAGCAGTACTTC. Translation: CASGSSGAHGEQYF. The full variable domain, in which reference TRBV12-5 and TRBJ2-7 provide the parts outside the CDR3, is DARVTQTPRHKVTEMGQEVTMRCQPILGHNTVFWYRQTMMQGLELLAYFRNRAPLDDSGMPKDRFSAEMPDATLATLKIQPSEPRDSAVYFCASGSSGAHGEQYFGPGTRLTVT.

The rearrangement links TRBV28 to TRBJ1-1; D is possibly TRBD1 (5 bases). The CDR3 is 14 amino acids. Deletions cut 7 bases from V and 1 base from J, with 13 bases between. Germline loops: CDR1 MDHEN, CDR2 SYDVKM. The CDR3 is CASIPSGPNTEAFF. The CDR3 nucleotides are TGTGCCAGCATCCCCTCGGGGCCGAACACTGAAGCTTTCTTT.

The chain joins TRBV7-2 to TRBJ2-1; D not resolved. Per germline, CDR1 SGHTA and CDR2 FQGNSA. The V end lost 6 bases, the J end lost 6 bases, and 12 bases lay between the germline ends. The CDR3 runs 13 residues. CDR3 loop: CASSLRRSNEQFF. The CDR3 coding sequence is TGTGCCAGCAGTCTGCGGCGGAGCAATGAGCAGTTCTTC.

The chain has TRBV5-6 and TRBJ2-7, with TRBD2 matching 9 bases. V dropped 2 bases and J dropped 4; count of bases not matched to a gene: 10. The CDR3 loop spans 16 amino acids. CDR1 and CDR2 (germline): SGHDT, YYEEEE. In nucleotides, the CDR3 is TGTGCCAGCAGCTTAGGGGCGGGAGGGCCGGATTACGAGCAGTACTTC. Its protein product is CASSLGAGGPDYEQYF.

This clone occurred once. The chain links TRBV9 to TRBJ2-1, with unresolved D. Germline CDR1 reads SGDLS; CDR2 reads YYNGEE. The CDR3 covers 13 residues. V was clipped by 0 bases and J by 4 bases, with 5 bases between them. CDR3 amino acids: CASSVAWYNEQFF. The CDR3 DNA reads TGTGCCAGCAGCGTAGCGTGGTACAATGAGCAGTTCTTC.

V and J are TRBV7-2 and TRBJ2-5; no reliable D call. In germline, CDR1 is SGHTA, CDR2 FQGNSA. The CDR3 totals 14 residues. V lost 0 bases and J 5 bases, leaving 10 bases between the germline ends. The CDR3 spells CASSLAGLGETQYF. CDR3 nucleotide sequence: TGTGCCAGCAGCTTAGCAGGGCTAGGGGAGACCCAGTACTTC.

Regarding this clone: At one end, the junction sequence differs from germline, possibly due to a read error. The chain couples TRBV30 to TRBJ2-1, with a weak D call TRBD1 (6 bases). Per the germline V gene, CDR1 is GTSNPN and CDR2 is SVGIG (reference sequence). The CDR3 loop spans 11 amino acids. The CDR3: CAWSLPGVGLF. The CDR3 DNA follows: TGTGCCTGGAGTTTACCAGGGGTTGGGCTCTTC.

The V and J genes are TRBV4-2 and TRBJ2-5, with D perhaps assigned TRBD1 or TRBD2 (6 bases each). Germline values: CDR1 LGHNA, CDR2 YNFKEQ. The ends were cut back, 4 bases at V and 2 bases at J, with 11 bases in the middle. The CDR3 contains 14 residues. DNA for the CDR3: TGTGCCAGCAGCCGGGAAGGGGGGCAAGAGACCCAGTACTTC. This translates into CASSREGGQETQYF.

The V call is TRBV7-2, the J call TRBJ1-4; D gene ambiguous. Germline values: CDR1 SGHTA, CDR2 FQGNSA. Trimming removed 0 bases at V and 8 bases at J, with 16 bases between. The CDR3 totals 16 residues. CDR3 protein: CASSLAVTQLREKLFF. CDR3 nucleotide sequence: TGTGCCAGCAGCTTAGCAGTCACTCAACTCCGAGAAAAACTGTTTTTT.